These 16 T cell receptor beta chains came from one sample sequenced in a study of molecular identifiers for immune sequencing clone quantification. Each CDR3 protein gets one entry after TCRdb re-called the PCR reads with MiXCR. The data contain about 640,000 distinct CDR3 sequences, 20% of them singletons. The sequenced sample was naive CD8+ T cells from blood, with Jurkat cell RNA spiked in. As to subset: FACS-sorted CD8+CD4-CCR7+CD45RA+ naive T cells. The receptors here all came from a human donor in good health. Some libraries in this study had Jurkat cell RNA spiked in.

The chain links TRBV5-8 to TRBJ2-7; the D is unclear. The CDR3 has 12 amino acids. From germline, CDR1 is SGHTS and CDR2 YDEGEE. V was shortened by 1 base and J by 6 bases, with 8 bases between the two germline ends. The CDR3 DNA reads TGTGCCAGCAGCTTGCCGGCACCCGAGCAGTACTTC. As protein: CASSLPAPEQYF.

There are many counts of this clonotype. The rearrangement links TRBV7-9 to TRBJ2-3; a weak D match, TRBD1 (6 bases). This CDR3 has 16 residues. The germline V gene has CDR1 SEHNR and CDR2 FQNEAQ (reference sequence). V gave up 5 bases and J gave up 5 bases, with 20 bases separating them. The CDR3 protein is CASSQLQQGLRDTQYF. CDR3 coding DNA: TGTGCCAGCAGCCAACTACAACAGGGATTGAGAGATACGCAGTATTTT.

This clonotype came up many times. This chain connects TRBV5-6 to TRBJ2-7; 7 nucleotides line up with TRBD2. This CDR3 comprises 14 residues. The germline gives CDR1 SGHDT, CDR2 YYEEEE. The V and J ends lost 1 base and 4 bases, in that order; junction bases with no gene match: 5. The CDR3 region is CASSLRALAYEQYF. The CDR3 DNA is TGTGCCAGCAGCTTGAGGGCACTAGCGTACGAGCAGTACTTC.

This rearrangement joins TRBV14 to TRBJ2-7; D gene uncertain. This CDR3 is built from 14 residues. V lost 0 bases, J lost 5 bases, and 11 bases lay in between. Germline assignment: CDR1 SGHDN and CDR2 FVKESK. CDR3 DNA: TGTGCCAGCAGCCAAGATTTTTACCCACACGAGCAGTACTTC. It encodes CASSQDFYPHEQYF.

This clonotype came up many times. This chain links TRBV6-2 or TRBV6-3 with TRBJ2-7; 10 bases match TRBD1. The CDR3 runs 14 residues. Losses at the gene ends were 2 bases for V and 6 bases for J; bases not matched to a gene: 4. The germline CDR1 and CDR2 sequences are MNHEY and SVGEGT. In DNA form, the CDR3 reads TGTGCCAGCAGTTACGGGGGACAGGGGTTCGAGCAGTACTTC. Its translation: CASSYGGQGFEQYF.

Note on this clonotype: Since a much larger clone is just one base distant, this may be a read error. The CDR3 bases are TGTGCCAGCAGCATTCCCACCGACGCTGGAGCTTTCTTT. This translates into CASSIPTDAGAFF. The J gene is TRBJ1-1, the V gene TRBV7-9; D gene uncertain. Deletions cut 5 bases from V and 10 bases from J, with 17 bases between. This CDR3 region has 13 residues. CDR1 and CDR2 from the germline V gene are SEHNR and FQNEAQ (reference sequence).

This clonotype has at least ten counts. The chain has TRBV19 and TRBJ2-3; D unclear. The CDR3 length is 12 residues. V lost 4 bases to trimming and J lost 11 bases, with 13 bases between them. Germline V gene data show CDR1 as LNHDA and CDR2 as SQIVND (reference sequence). The CDR3 spells CASSTDPRQQYF. The DNA of the CDR3 is TGTGCCAGTAGTACCGACCCTCGGCAGCAGTATTTT.

This clonotype was detected only a few times. A much larger clone is a single base away; this may be a read error. The chain carries TRBV4-3 and TRBJ2-7, with no clear D. Germline CDR1 reads LGHNA; CDR2 reads YSLEER. There are 13 residues in the CDR3. Trimming took 4 bases from V and 5 from J, leaving 12 bases between them. The CDR3 is CASSLRANDEQYF. CDR3 coding DNA: TGCGCCAGCAGCCTCCGGGCCAACGACGAGCAGTACTTC.

Remarks on this clonotype: At one end the junction does not follow the germline gene, possibly because of a read error. The chain couples TRBV7-9 to TRBJ2-7; 8 nucleotides line up with TRBD2. The CDR3 totals 14 residues. In germline, CDR1 is SEHNR, CDR2 FQNEAQ (reference sequence). The CDR3 here is CASGLTSGSHEQYF. In DNA form, the CDR3 reads TGTGCCAGCGGCTTAACAAGCGGGAGTCACGAGCAGTACTTC.

This clonotype was seen ten or more times. The gene calls are TRBV5-4 and TRBJ1-4, with D uncertain. There are 15 residues in the CDR3. From germline, CDR1 is SGHNT and CDR2 YYREEE (reference sequence). V was trimmed by 4 bases and J by 2 bases, leaving 12 bases between them. Written as DNA, the CDR3 is TGTGCCAGCAGCATTACCGAGGCTACTAATGAAAAACTGTTTTTT. Residues: CASSITEATNEKLFF.

As to this clonotype: This could be a read error, since a much larger clone is one nucleotide away. This sequence joins TRBV27 and TRBJ2-6; D is possibly TRBD2 (6 bases). Germline V gene sequence: CDR1 MNHEY, CDR2 SMNVEV (reference sequence). The CDR3 totals 17 residues. The CDR3 spells CASSPGVPGSGANVVTF. CDR3 nucleotides: TGTGCCAGCAGCCCGGGGGTCCCCGGCTCTGGGGCCAACGTCGTGACTTTC.

V is TRBV5-6 and J is TRBJ2-7; 13 bases align to TRBD2. This CDR3 spans 14 amino acids. Germline assignment: CDR1 SGHDT and CDR2 YYEEEE. V gave up 4 bases and J gave up 6 bases; unmatched junction bases: 4. The CDR3 nucleotides read TGTGCCAGCAGCCCGGGACTAGCGGGGCCCGAGCAGTACTTC. As protein: CASSPGLAGPEQYF.

Notes on this clonotype: This could be a read error, since a much larger clone is one nucleotide away. J is TRBJ1-2 and V is TRBV7-9; 9 nucleotides agree with TRBD1. V shed 8 bases, J shed 3 bases, and the junction held 22 bases outside the gene matches. The CDR3 runs to 19 residues. CDR1 and CDR2 from the germline V gene are SEHNR and FQNEAQ (reference sequence). The CDR3 coding sequence is TGTGCCAGCGGAGGTTTTTCCCGACCCGGACAGGGGTTTGACTATGGCTACACCTTC. Protein product: CASGGFSRPGQGFDYGYTF.

In this sample, this clonotype turned up many times. The chain combines TRBV20-1 with TRBJ1-5; tentatively, D is TRBD1 (6 bases). Between the trimmed V and J ends, which lost 5 bases and 6 bases, there was a span of 26 bases. The germline V gene has CDR1 DFQATT and CDR2 SNEGSKA (reference sequence). This CDR3 is built from 17 residues. The DNA for the CDR3 is TGCAGTGCTCTAGACCACTTCCCGACAGGTCGGGGTCAGCCCCAGCATTTT. Translated: CSALDHFPTGRGQPQHF.

This clonotype was seen only a few times. Because it lacks the conserved phenylalanine or tryptophan at the end, this CDR3 is likely a read error. V is TRBV20-1 and J is TRBJ2-7; TRBD2 matches 7 bases. CDR1 is DFQATT, CDR2 SNEGSKA, per germline (reference sequence). The CDR3 loop spans 15 amino acids. Unmatched junction bases numbered 16, after V lost 4 bases and J lost 7 bases. The CDR3 sequence is CSATSPRTSAGEQYL. CDR3 DNA sequence: TGCAGTGCTACGTCCCCCCGAACTAGCGCAGGGGAGCAGTACCTC.

Comment on this clonotype: Possible read error: a much larger clone is one base away. The chain employs TRBV6-2 or TRBV6-3 and TRBJ2-7; 9 bases agree with TRBD1. The CDR3 has 15 residues. Germline CDR1 and CDR2: MNHEY and SVGEGT. The CDR3 region has the DNA TGTGCCTGCAGTTACGACGGGACAGGGTATTACGAGCAGTACTTC. Residues: CACSYDGTGYYEQYF.